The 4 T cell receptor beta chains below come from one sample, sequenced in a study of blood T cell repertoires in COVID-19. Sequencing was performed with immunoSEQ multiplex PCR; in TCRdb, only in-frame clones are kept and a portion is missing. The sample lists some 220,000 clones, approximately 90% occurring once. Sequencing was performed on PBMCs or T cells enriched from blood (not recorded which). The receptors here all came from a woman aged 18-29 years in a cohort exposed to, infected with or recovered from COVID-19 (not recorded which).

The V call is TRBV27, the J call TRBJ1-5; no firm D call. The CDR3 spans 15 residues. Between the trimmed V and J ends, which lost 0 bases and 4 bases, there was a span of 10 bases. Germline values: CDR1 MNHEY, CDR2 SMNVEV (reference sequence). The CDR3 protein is CASSLSVAGNQPQHF. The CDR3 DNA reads TGTGCCAGCAGTTTATCAGTGGCGGGGAATCAGCCCCAGCATTTT.

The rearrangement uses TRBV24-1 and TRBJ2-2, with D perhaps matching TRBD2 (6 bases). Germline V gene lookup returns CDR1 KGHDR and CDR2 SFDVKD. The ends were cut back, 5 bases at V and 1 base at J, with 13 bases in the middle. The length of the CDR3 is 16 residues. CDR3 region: CATSGMSSGNTGELFF. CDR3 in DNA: TGTGCCACCAGTGGAATGAGTAGCGGGAACACCGGGGAGCTGTTTTTT.

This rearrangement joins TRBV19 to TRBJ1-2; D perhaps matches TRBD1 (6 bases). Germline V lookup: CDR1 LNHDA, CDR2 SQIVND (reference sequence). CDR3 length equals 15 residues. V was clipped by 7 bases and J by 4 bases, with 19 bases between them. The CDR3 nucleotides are TGTGCCAGTACCGCCCCCGGGGGGGCCGTCTATGGCTACACCTTC. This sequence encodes CASTAPGGAVYGYTF.

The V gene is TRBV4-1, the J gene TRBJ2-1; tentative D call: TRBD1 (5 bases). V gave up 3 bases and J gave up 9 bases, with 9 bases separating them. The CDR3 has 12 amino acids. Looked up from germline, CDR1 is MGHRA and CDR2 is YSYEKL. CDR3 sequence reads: CASSHKGAEQFF. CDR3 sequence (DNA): TGCGCCAGCAGCCATAAAGGGGCTGAGCAGTTCTTC.